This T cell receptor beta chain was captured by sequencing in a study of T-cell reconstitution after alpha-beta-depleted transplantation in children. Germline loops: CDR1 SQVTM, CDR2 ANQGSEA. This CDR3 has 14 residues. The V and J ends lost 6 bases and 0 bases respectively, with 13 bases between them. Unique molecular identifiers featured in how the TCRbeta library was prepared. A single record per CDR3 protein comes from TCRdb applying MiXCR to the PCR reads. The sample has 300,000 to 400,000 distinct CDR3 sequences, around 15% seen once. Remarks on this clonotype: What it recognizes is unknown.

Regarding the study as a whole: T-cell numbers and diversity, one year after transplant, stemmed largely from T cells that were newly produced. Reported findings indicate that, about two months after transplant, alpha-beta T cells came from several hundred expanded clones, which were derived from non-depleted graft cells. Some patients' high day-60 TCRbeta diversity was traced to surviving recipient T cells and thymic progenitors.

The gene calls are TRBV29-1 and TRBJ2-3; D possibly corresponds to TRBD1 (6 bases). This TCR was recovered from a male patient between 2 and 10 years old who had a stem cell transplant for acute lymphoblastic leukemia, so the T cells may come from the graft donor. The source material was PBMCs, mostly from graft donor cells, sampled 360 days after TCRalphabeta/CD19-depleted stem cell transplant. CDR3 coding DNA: TGCAGCGTGGATGACAGGTCTAGCACAGATACGCAGTATTTT. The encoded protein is CSVDDRSSTDTQYF.